What follows describes a single TCR beta chain. Its matching antigen is unknown. This sequence may be a read error, since a much larger clone differs from it by one base. The data originate from a study of early T cells in non-severe SARS-CoV-2 infection. General study points: Anti-spike CD8 specificities were favored by VDJdb matching, whose results missed private and CD4 specificities.

Tagging with unique molecular identifiers was applied to individual cDNA molecules. TCRdb re-derived calls from the 5' RACE reads in MiXCR, one entry per CDR3 protein. Here the sample spans about 39,000 distinct CDR3 sequences, roughly 4.2% being singletons. Germline V gene data show CDR1 as SGHRS and CDR2 as YFSETQ. Trimming removed 3 bases at V and 7 bases at J, with 18 bases between. The CDR3 contains 15 residues. V gene TRBV5-1 combines with J gene TRBJ2-3; perhaps TRBD2 as D (5 bases). The sequenced sample was whole blood. The TCR was taken from an adult who was a healthcare worker with PCR-confirmed SARS-CoV-2 infection or an uninfected control (not recorded which). CDR3 sequence reads: CASSSGELRQNTQYF. The CDR3 coding sequence is TGCGCCAGCAGCTCCGGGGAGCTACGTCAAAATACGCAGTATTTT.